The next 9 T cell receptor beta chains were all read from a single sample in a study of T cell clonotyping in hematopoietic cell transplantation. Method: immunoSEQ multiplex PCR; TCRdb's copy keeps in-frame clones and lacks some. Of 25,000 to 35,000 clones listed, 90% to 97% were seen once; the top ten hold approximately 1.5%. The specimen sequenced was peripheral blood mononuclear cells. The receptors shown here come from a man over 45 in good health. Some clones in this sample may be carry-over from other donors' samples.

The gene calls are TRBV19 and TRBJ1-6; no clear D. Looked up from germline, CDR1 is LNHDA and CDR2 is SQIVND (reference sequence). CDR3 length: 13 residues. With 3 bases removed from V and 8 bases from J, the gap between germline ends came to 8 bases. The CDR3 loop is CASSISRDSPLHF. For the CDR3, the DNA is TGTGCCAGTAGTATCTCGAGGGATTCACCCCTCCACTTT.

The chain employs TRBV4-2 and TRBJ1-2; tentative D call: TRBD1 (5 bases). V lost 0 bases and J 4 bases, leaving 18 bases between the germline ends. The CDR3 length is 17 residues. The germline CDR1 and CDR2 sequences are LGHNA and YNFKEQ. Here the CDR3 DNA reads TGTGCCAGCAGCCAAGATTTAAGTACAGGCGGTAGCTATGGCTACACCTTC. The encoded protein is CASSQDLSTGGSYGYTF.

This clone showed up just once. The V gene is TRBV14, the J gene TRBJ1-6, with no clear D. This CDR3 is built from 13 residues. Trimming left V 2 bases short and J 10 bases short, with 9 bases between. The germline gives CDR1 SGHDN, CDR2 FVKESK. CDR3 bases: TGTGCCAGCAGCCAAAGTACTAGATCACCCCTCCACTTT. This codes for CASSQSTRSPLHF. The full variable domain, rest sourced from reference TRBV14 and TRBJ1-6, is EAGVTQFPSHSVIEKGQTVTLRCDPISGHDNLYWYRRVMGKEIKFLLHFVKESKQDESGMPNNRFLAERTGGTYSTLKVQPAELEDSGVYFCASSQSTRSPLHFGNGTRLTVT.

The chain carries TRBV2 and TRBJ1-2; weak D call: TRBD1 (5 bases). The CDR3 contains 13 residues. CDR1 and CDR2 (germline): SNHLY, FYNNEI. Trimming cost V 3 bases and J 7 bases, with 12 bases left between them. The CDR3 coding sequence is TGTGCCAGCAGTGATCGTGGGGGGGGTGGCTACACCTTC. This codes for CASSDRGGGGYTF.

This chain connects TRBV30 to TRBJ1-5; D remains ambiguous. Germline assignment: CDR1 GTSNPN and CDR2 SVGIG (reference sequence). CDR3 length: 15 amino acids. Trimming pared 0 bases from V and 7 bases from J, leaving 16 bases between. The CDR3 bases are TGTGCCTGGAGTGTAGACCGGGGAGGGCGGCAGCCCCAGCATTTT. It yields the protein CAWSVDRGGRQPQHF. Full variable domain (remainder filled in from reference TRBV30 and TRBJ1-5): SQTIHQWPATLVQPVGSPLSLECTVEGTSNPNLYWYRQAAGRGLQLLFYSVGIGQISSEVPQNLSASRPQDRQFILSSKKLLLSDSGFYLCAWSVDRGGRQPQHFGDGTRLSIL.

This sequence joins TRBV7-6 and TRBJ1-3; D perhaps matches TRBD1 (5 bases). The V and J ends lost 5 bases and 4 bases respectively, with 21 bases between them. CDR1 SGHVS and CDR2 FNYEAQ come from the germline V gene. This CDR3 has 17 amino acids. The CDR3: CASSPPGAARGGNTIYF. In nucleotides, the CDR3 is TGTGCCAGCAGCCCTCCCGGGGCAGCCCGGGGAGGAAACACCATATATTTT.

This chain links TRBV4-3 with TRBJ1-2; the match to TRBD1 covers 10 bases. The CDR3 has 15 residues. J gave up 2 bases and V 1 base, and 1 base lay outside the gene matches. In germline, CDR1 is LGHNA, CDR2 YSLEER. This CDR3 reads CASSQGTGGNYGYTF. CDR3 nucleotide sequence: TGCGCCAGCAGCCAAGGGACAGGGGGGAACTATGGCTACACCTTC.

CDR3 in amino acids: CSAGGGRGDTQYF. The CDR3 nucleotides read TGCAGCGCCGGAGGGGGCCGGGGAGATACGCAGTATTTT. This rearrangement joins TRBV29-1 to TRBJ2-3; D might be TRBD1 (7 bases). CDR1 and CDR2 from the germline V gene are SQVTM and ANQGSEA. V shed 7 bases and J shed 5 bases, with 16 bases lying between them. The CDR3 is 13 residues long.

Remarks on this clone: At one end the junction does not follow the germline gene, possibly because of a read error. The rearrangement links TRBV14 to TRBJ2-7; D gene unclear. Germline V gene lookup returns CDR1 SGHDN and CDR2 FVKESK. The CDR3 contains 14 residues. CDR3 DNA: TGTGCCAGCAGCCAAGAATTGATCTCCGACGAGCAGTACTTC. Residues: CASSQELISDEQYF.